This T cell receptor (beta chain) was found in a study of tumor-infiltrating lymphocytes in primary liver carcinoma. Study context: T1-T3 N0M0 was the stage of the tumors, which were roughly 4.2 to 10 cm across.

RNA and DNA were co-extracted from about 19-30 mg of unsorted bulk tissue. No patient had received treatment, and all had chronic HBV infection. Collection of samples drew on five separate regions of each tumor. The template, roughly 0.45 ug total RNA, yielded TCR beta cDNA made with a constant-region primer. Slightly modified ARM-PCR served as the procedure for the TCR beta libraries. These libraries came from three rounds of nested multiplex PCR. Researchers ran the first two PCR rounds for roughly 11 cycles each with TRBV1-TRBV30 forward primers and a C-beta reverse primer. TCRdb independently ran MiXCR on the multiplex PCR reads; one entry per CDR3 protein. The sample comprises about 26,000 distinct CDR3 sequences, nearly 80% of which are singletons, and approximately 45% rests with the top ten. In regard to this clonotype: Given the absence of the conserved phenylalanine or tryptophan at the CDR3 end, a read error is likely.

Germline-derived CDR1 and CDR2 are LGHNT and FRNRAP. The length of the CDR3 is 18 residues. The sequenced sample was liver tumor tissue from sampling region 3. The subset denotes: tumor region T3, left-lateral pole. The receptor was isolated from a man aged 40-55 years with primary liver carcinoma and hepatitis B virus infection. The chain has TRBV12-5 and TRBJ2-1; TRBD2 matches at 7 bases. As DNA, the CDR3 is TGTGCAAGTGGTTTGGTACGGGGTTCTAGCGGAGGGCACAATGTGCAGTTCGTC. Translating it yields CASGLVRGSSGGHNVQFV.